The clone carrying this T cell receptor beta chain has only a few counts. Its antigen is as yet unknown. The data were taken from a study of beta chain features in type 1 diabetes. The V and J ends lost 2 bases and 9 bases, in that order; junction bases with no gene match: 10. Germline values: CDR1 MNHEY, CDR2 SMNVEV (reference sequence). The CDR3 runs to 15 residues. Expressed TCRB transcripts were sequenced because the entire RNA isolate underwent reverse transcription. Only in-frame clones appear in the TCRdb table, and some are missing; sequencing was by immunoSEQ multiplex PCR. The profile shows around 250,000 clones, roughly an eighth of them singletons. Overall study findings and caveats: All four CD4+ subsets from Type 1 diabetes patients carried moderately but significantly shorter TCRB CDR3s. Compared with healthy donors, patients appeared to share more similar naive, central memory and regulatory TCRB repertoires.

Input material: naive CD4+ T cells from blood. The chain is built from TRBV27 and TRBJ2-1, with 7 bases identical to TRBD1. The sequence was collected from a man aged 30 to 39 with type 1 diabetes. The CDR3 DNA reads TGTGCCAGCAGTTTAAGGGGGCTCCAGAGCGGTGAGCAGTTCTTC. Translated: CASSLRGLQSGEQFF.